These 8 T cell receptor beta chains originate from one sample sequenced in a study of identifying expanded T cells in peripheral blood. Sequencing used immunoSEQ multiplex PCR; TCRdb keeps in-frame clones, though not all of them. The table lists 60,000 to 70,000 clones, about four fifths of them singletons, with approximately 20% in the top ten. The material sequenced was blood. These receptors were collected from a person aged 18 to 75 in good health.

This clone has just a few counts. The gene calls are TRBV10-3 and TRBJ2-1; D gene unclear. Germline V gene data show CDR1 as ENHRY and CDR2 as SYGVKD. The CDR3 length is 15 residues. V lost 0 bases and J lost 0, with 6 bases in between. The CDR3 is CAISESSDSYNEQFF. In nucleotides, the CDR3 is TGTGCCATCAGTGAGTCGTCGGACTCCTACAATGAGCAGTTCTTC.

The DNA for the CDR3 is TGTGCCAGCAGCGTAGATGAGCGGGAGTACTACGAGCAGTACTTC. Translation gives CASSVDEREYYEQYF. The rearrangement joins TRBV9 to TRBJ2-7, with 8 bases matching TRBD2. V was clipped by 0 bases and J by 3 bases; unmatched bases: 5. Germline lookup yields CDR1 SGDLS and CDR2 YYNGEE. The CDR3 length is 15 residues.

V and J are TRBV5-1 and TRBJ1-4; 9 positions match TRBD1. Trimming cost V 4 bases and J 8 bases; bases outside gene matches: 9. The germline CDR1 and CDR2 sequences are SGHRS and YFSETQ. This CDR3 contains 15 residues. In DNA, the CDR3 is TGCGCCAGCAGCGACTCACAGGGGGCCCGAGAAAAACTGTTTTTT. This codes for CASSDSQGAREKLFF.

This clone was seen more than once but under ten times. The chain has TRBV15 and TRBJ2-7; 9 positions match TRBD1. This CDR3 is 15 amino acids long. V trimming: 6 bases; J trimming: 4 bases; junction bases outside the gene matches: 10. The V gene's germline CDR1 is LNHNV and CDR2 YYDKDF (reference sequence). This chain's CDR3 is CATRKLGQGKYEQYF. CDR3 sequence (DNA): TGTGCCACCAGAAAATTGGGACAGGGAAAATACGAGCAGTACTTC.

This chain links TRBV9 with TRBJ2-2, with D possibly being TRBD2 (5 bases). The V end lost 1 base, the J end lost 7 bases, and 17 bases lay between the germline ends. The CDR3 totals 16 residues. In germline, CDR1 is SGDLS, CDR2 YYNGEE. DNA for the CDR3: TGTGCCAGCAGCGTAACAAGCGGACCCCTCGTCGGGGAGCTGTTTTTT. It specifies CASSVTSGPLVGELFF.

The sample holds one count of this clone. V gene TRBV11-2 combines with J gene TRBJ2-3; D possibly corresponds to TRBD1 (6 bases). The V end was cut by 1 base, the J end by 4 bases, with 12 bases between. Per germline, CDR1 SGHAT and CDR2 FQNNGV. The CDR3 is 15 amino acids. CDR3 amino acids: CASSLVGQNADTQYF. The CDR3, as DNA: TGTGCCAGCAGCTTAGTCGGACAGAACGCAGATACGCAGTATTTT. The full variable domain, its missing parts supplied by reference TRBV11-2 and TRBJ2-3, is EAGVAQSPRYKIIEKRQSVAFWCNPISGHATLYWYQQILGQGPKLLIQFQNNGVVDDSQLPKDRFSAERLKGVDSTLKIQPAKLEDSAVYLCASSLVGQNADTQYFGPGTRLTVL.

This clone was found a few times. The chain combines TRBV5-4 with TRBJ1-1; 10 bases are a match to TRBD1. The junction had 8 bases not matched to a gene; V was cut back by 2 bases and J by 10 bases. CDR1 and CDR2 (germline): SGHNT, YYREEE (reference sequence). CDR3 length equals 14 residues. The CDR3 here is CASSFGTGDRPAFF. In DNA, the CDR3 is TGTGCCAGCAGCTTTGGGACAGGGGATCGTCCAGCTTTCTTT.

The chain links TRBV5-1 to TRBJ2-7; D possibly corresponds to TRBD2 (6 bases). The germline V gene has CDR1 SGHRS and CDR2 YFSETQ. The CDR3 is 11 residues long. Trimming cost V 3 bases and J 6 bases, with 7 bases left between them. The CDR3 is CASSSGSEQYV. DNA for the CDR3: TGCGCCAGCAGCTCCGGGAGCGAGCAGTACGTC.